This TCR beta chain was captured by sequencing in a study of T-cell reconstitution after alpha-beta-depleted transplantation in children. Study results and caveats: For some patients, TCRbeta diversity was high at day 60 because of recipient T cells and thymic progenitors that survived. It was reported that alpha-beta T cells came from several hundred expanded graft clones (about two months after transplant).

This clonotype was found many times. Antigen specificity is unknown. From germline, CDR1 is MDHEN and CDR2 SYDVKM. V was pared by 5 bases and J by 8 bases, with 12 bases between. The CDR3 runs 13 residues. Preparation of the TCRbeta library involved a method that used unique molecular identifiers. MiXCR, run by TCRdb on the PCR reads, gives a single entry per CDR3 protein. The sample has under 100,000 distinct CDR3 sequences, 15% to 17% seen once. This sample comprised PBMCs, mostly from graft donor cells, obtained 180 days after TCRalphabeta/CD19-depleted stem cell transplant. The V call is TRBV28, the J call TRBJ1-4, with D perhaps TRBD1 (6 bases). This TCR was sampled from a male patient under 10 years old who had a stem cell transplant for acute lymphoblastic leukemia, so the T cells may come from the graft donor. The CDR3 DNA is TGTGCCAGCAGTATGGACAGAAGCGAAAAACTGTTTTTT. It encodes CASSMDRSEKLFF. Using reference TRBV28 and TRBJ1-4 for the parts outside the CDR3, the full variable domain is DVKVTQSSRYLVKRTGEKVFLECVQDMDHENMFWYRQDPGLGLRLIYFSYDVKMKEKGDIPEGYSVSREKKERFSLILESASTNQTSMYLCASSMDRSEKLFFGSGTQLSVL.